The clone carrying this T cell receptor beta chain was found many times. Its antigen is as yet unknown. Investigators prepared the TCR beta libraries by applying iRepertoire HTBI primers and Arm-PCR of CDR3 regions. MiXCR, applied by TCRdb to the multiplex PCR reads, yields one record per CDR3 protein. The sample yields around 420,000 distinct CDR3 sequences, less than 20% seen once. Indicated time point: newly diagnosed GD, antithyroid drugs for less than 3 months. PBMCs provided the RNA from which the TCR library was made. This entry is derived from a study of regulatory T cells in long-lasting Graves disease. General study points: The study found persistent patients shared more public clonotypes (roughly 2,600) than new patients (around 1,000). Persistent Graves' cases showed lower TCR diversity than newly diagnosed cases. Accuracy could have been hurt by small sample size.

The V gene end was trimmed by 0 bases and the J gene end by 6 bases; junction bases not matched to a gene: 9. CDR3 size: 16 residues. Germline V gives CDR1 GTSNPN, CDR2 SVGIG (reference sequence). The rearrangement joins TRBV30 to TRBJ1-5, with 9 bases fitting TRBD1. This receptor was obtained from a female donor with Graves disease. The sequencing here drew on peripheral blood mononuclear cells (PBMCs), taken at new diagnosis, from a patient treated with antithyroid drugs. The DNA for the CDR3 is TGTGCCTGGAGTGTGTCGCGAACAGGGGGCGGTCAGCCCCAGCATTTT. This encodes CAWSVSRTGGGQPQHF.